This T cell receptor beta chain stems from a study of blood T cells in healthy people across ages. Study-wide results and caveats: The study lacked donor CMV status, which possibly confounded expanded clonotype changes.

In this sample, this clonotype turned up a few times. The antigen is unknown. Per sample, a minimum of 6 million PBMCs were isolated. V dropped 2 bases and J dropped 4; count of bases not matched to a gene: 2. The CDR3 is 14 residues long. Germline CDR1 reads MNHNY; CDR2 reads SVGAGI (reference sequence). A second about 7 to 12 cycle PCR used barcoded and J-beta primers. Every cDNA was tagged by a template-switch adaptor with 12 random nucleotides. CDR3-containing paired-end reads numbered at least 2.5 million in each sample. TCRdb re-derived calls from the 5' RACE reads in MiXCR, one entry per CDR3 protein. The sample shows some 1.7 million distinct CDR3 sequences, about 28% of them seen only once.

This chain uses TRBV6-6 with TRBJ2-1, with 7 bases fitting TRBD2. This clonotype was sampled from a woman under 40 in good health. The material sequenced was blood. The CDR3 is CASSYERDYNEQFF. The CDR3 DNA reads TGTGCCAGCAGTTACGAGCGGGATTACAATGAGCAGTTCTTC.